This TCR beta chain comes out of a study of control samples from healthy donors and cancer patients. TCRdb's table, derived via immunoSEQ multiplex PCR, lists solely in-frame clones and lacks some. This repertoire shows 50,000 or so clones, approximately 91% found once; its top ten account for approximately 3.4%. This clonotype was sampled from a man aged 45-65 years in good health. Source material: blood.

This CDR3 reads CASSLAQGENTEAFF. For the CDR3, the DNA is TGTGCCAGCAGCTTAGCTCAGGGAGAGAACACTGAAGCTTTCTTT. The V and J genes are TRBV7-9 and TRBJ1-1, with D possibly TRBD1 on 5 matching bases. Trimming removed 0 bases at V and 1 base at J, with 9 bases between. Per germline, CDR1 SEHNR and CDR2 FQNEAQ (reference sequence). This CDR3 is 15 amino acids long.